A selection of T cell receptor beta chains follows, all from one sample in a study of shared clonotypes between healthy human individuals. Generated by immunoSEQ multiplex PCR, the TCRdb table keeps only in-frame clones and is missing some. The sample carries approximately 1.5 million clones, approximately 98% recorded once. Sequenced material: naive CD4+ T cells sorted from blood. The source is a man in his thirties or forties in good health. The CDR3 runs from the conserved cysteine through the conserved F or W. The order of the fields is J gene, D gene, V gene, clone size, CDR3 DNA, CDR3 protein. The D gene is left open where the match is weak. Clone size is given for some rows only: seen once, a few or many times, or a class if the clone is expanded.

j_gene: TRBJ2-3
d_gene: NA
v_gene: TRBV20-1
abundance: once
CDR3nt: TGCAGTGCGATCGATACGCAGTATTTT
CDR3aa: CSAIDTQYF

j_gene: TRBJ2-1
d_gene: NA
v_gene: TRBV30
abundance: NA
CDR3nt: TGTGCCTGGAGTGTACCGCGGGTGGAGCAGTTCTTC
CDR3aa: CAWSVPRVEQFF

j_gene: TRBJ2-1
d_gene: TRBD2
v_gene: TRBV7-2
abundance: NA
CDR3nt: TGTGCCAGCAGCTTAGGGGTTAGCGGGGGGCCGCAGTTCTTC
CDR3aa: CASSLGVSGGPQFF

j_gene: TRBJ2-1
d_gene: NA
v_gene: TRBV28
abundance: NA
CDR3nt: TGTGCCAGCACCGGCCGGGTCCAACCAGTGAACAATGAGCAGTTCTTC
CDR3aa: CASTGRVQPVNNEQFF

j_gene: TRBJ2-5
d_gene: TRBD1
v_gene: TRBV7-9
abundance: NA
CDR3nt: TGTGCCAGCGGCCGAGGGACAGGGGTGTTGGCCCCCCAAGAGACCCAGTACTTC
CDR3aa: CASGRGTGVLAPQETQYF

j_gene: TRBJ2-2
d_gene: TRBD2
v_gene: TRBV7-9
abundance: NA
CDR3nt: TGTGCCAGCAGCCCCCGGCTAGCGGGAGGGTTGTACACCGGGGAGCTGTTTTTT
CDR3aa: CASSPRLAGGLYTGELFF

j_gene: TRBJ2-1
d_gene: TRBD1
v_gene: TRBV19
abundance: NA
CDR3nt: TGTGCCAGTAGTATAAACGCCAGGGGGCATTCCTACAATGAGCAGTTCTTC
CDR3aa: CASSINARGHSYNEQFF

j_gene: TRBJ2-7
d_gene: TRBD2
v_gene: TRBV4-1
abundance: NA
CDR3nt: TGCGCCAGCAGCCAACGGGAGGGGGACGAGCAGTACTTC
CDR3aa: CASSQREGDEQYF

j_gene: TRBJ1-2
d_gene: NA
v_gene: TRBV29-1
abundance: NA
CDR3nt: TGCAGCGTTGGCGAGTCTTACCGTCTCACTAACTATGGCTACACCTTC
CDR3aa: CSVGESYRLTNYGYTF

j_gene: TRBJ1-1
d_gene: NA
v_gene: TRBV9
abundance: NA
CDR3nt: TGTGCCAGCAGCGCCCGGAGAGGGCAGGGGTATTTGGTGGACACTGAAGCTTTCTTT
CDR3aa: CASSARRGQGYLVDTEAFF

j_gene: TRBJ2-1
d_gene: TRBD2
v_gene: TRBV13
abundance: NA
CDR3nt: TGTGCCAGCAGCCGGACGGGACTAGCGGGCAATGAGCAGTTCTTC
CDR3aa: CASSRTGLAGNEQFF

j_gene: TRBJ2-2
d_gene: NA
v_gene: TRBV6-5
abundance: NA
CDR3nt: TGTGCCAGCAGACGCGGGACCGGGGAGCTGTTTTTT
CDR3aa: CASRRGTGELFF

j_gene: TRBJ1-2
d_gene: NA
v_gene: TRBV5-1
abundance: NA
CDR3nt: TGCGCCAGCAGCTTGGAAGACAAAGCTTACACCTTC
CDR3aa: CASSLEDKAYTF

j_gene: TRBJ2-5
d_gene: TRBD1
v_gene: TRBV5-1
abundance: once
CDR3nt: TGCGCCAGCAGCTCAAATACAGGGGGAGAGACCCAGTACTTC
CDR3aa: CASSSNTGGETQYF

j_gene: TRBJ2-2
d_gene: NA
v_gene: TRBV19
abundance: once
CDR3nt: TGTGCCAGTAGTATCTCAGCCGCTCGCACCGGGGAGCTGTTTTTT
CDR3aa: CASSISAARTGELFF

j_gene: TRBJ2-3
d_gene: NA
v_gene: TRBV5-1
abundance: NA
CDR3nt: TGCGCCAGCAGCCCCCGCGGCACGGGAATGACAGATACGCAGTATTTT
CDR3aa: CASSPRGTGMTDTQYF

j_gene: TRBJ2-1
d_gene: TRBD2
v_gene: TRBV28
abundance: NA
CDR3nt: TGTGCCAGCACCACGGCTGGATGGGGGGGTCCCTCCTACAATGAGCAGTTCTTC
CDR3aa: CASTTAGWGGPSYNEQFF

j_gene: TRBJ2-3
d_gene: TRBD2
v_gene: TRBV5-6
abundance: NA
CDR3nt: TGTGCCAGCAGCGAGGGACTAGTTCTTTCAGATACGCAGTATTTT
CDR3aa: CASSEGLVLSDTQYF

j_gene: TRBJ2-2
d_gene: NA
v_gene: TRBV6-5
abundance: NA
CDR3nt: TGTGCCACGGCCTTGGGATTGAACACCGGGGAGCTGTTTTTT
CDR3aa: CATALGLNTGELFF

j_gene: TRBJ1-5
d_gene: TRBD1
v_gene: TRBV19
abundance: NA
CDR3nt: TGTGCCAGTAGTGATGCGACAGGGTATCAGCCCCAGCATTTT
CDR3aa: CASSDATGYQPQHF

j_gene: TRBJ2-7
d_gene: NA
v_gene: TRBV6-6
abundance: NA
CDR3nt: TGTGCCAGCAGTAACCTTGGGCCCGAGCAGTACTTC
CDR3aa: CASSNLGPEQYF

j_gene: TRBJ2-5
d_gene: NA
v_gene: TRBV28
abundance: NA
CDR3nt: TGTGCCAGCAGTTTGGCGGGTGGAGGCCAAGAGACCCAGTACTTC
CDR3aa: CASSLAGGGQETQYF

j_gene: TRBJ1-4
d_gene: NA
v_gene: TRBV18
abundance: once
CDR3nt: TGTGCCAGCTCACCACCGTTAGGCGAGAATGAAAAACTGTTTTTT
CDR3aa: CASSPPLGENEKLFF

j_gene: TRBJ1-5
d_gene: NA
v_gene: TRBV7-8
abundance: few
CDR3nt: TGTGCCAGCAGCCGAAAGGGGCAGGGTGGCAATCAGCCCCAGCATTTT
CDR3aa: CASSRKGQGGNQPQHF

j_gene: TRBJ2-5
d_gene: NA
v_gene: TRBV5-6
abundance: NA
CDR3nt: TGTGCCAGCAGCTTGGGGCGGCAGGGGGGGACCCAGTACTTC
CDR3aa: CASSLGRQGGTQYF

j_gene: TRBJ2-7
d_gene: TRBD2
v_gene: TRBV7-2
abundance: NA
CDR3nt: TGTGCCAGCAGCTTAGTTCATGGTAGCGGGCGATACTACGAGCAGTACTTC
CDR3aa: CASSLVHGSGRYYEQYF

j_gene: TRBJ2-5
d_gene: TRBD2
v_gene: TRBV4-3
abundance: NA
CDR3nt: TGCGCCAGCAGCCAAGGGGGTGCGGGAGGGTACCAAGAGACCCAGTACTTC
CDR3aa: CASSQGGAGGYQETQYF

j_gene: TRBJ2-1
d_gene: NA
v_gene: TRBV18
abundance: NA
CDR3nt: TGTGCCAGCTCACCACTACACAATAAGAATAACAATGAGCAGTTCTTC
CDR3aa: CASSPLHNKNNNEQFF

j_gene: TRBJ1-5
d_gene: TRBD1
v_gene: TRBV9
abundance: NA
CDR3nt: TGTGCCAGCAGCGTAGAAGGGGGCGTTCAGCCCCAGCATTTT
CDR3aa: CASSVEGGVQPQHF

j_gene: TRBJ2-2
d_gene: NA
v_gene: TRBV27
abundance: NA
CDR3nt: TGTGCCAGCAGTTCGCCGGGACGCTCTCCAAACACCGGGGAGCTGTTTTTT
CDR3aa: CASSSPGRSPNTGELFF

j_gene: TRBJ2-1
d_gene: TRBD2
v_gene: TRBV10-3
abundance: NA
CDR3nt: TGTGCCATCAGTGCCTCCGGGGGGGCCTACAATGAGCAGTTCTTC
CDR3aa: CAISASGGAYNEQFF

j_gene: TRBJ2-7
d_gene: NA
v_gene: TRBV18
abundance: NA
CDR3nt: TGTGCCAGCTCACCGCGGGACGGAAACTACGAGCAGTACTTC
CDR3aa: CASSPRDGNYEQYF

j_gene: TRBJ2-6
d_gene: NA
v_gene: TRBV19
abundance: NA
CDR3nt: TGTGCCAGTTCCGGTGGGGCGGGCTCTGGGGCCAACGTCCTGACTTTC
CDR3aa: CASSGGAGSGANVLTF

j_gene: TRBJ2-3
d_gene: NA
v_gene: TRBV2
abundance: NA
CDR3nt: TGTGCCAGCAGCCCGACAGGTCCCGTGGATACGCAGTATTTT
CDR3aa: CASSPTGPVDTQYF

j_gene: TRBJ2-7
d_gene: TRBD2
v_gene: TRBV4-3
abundance: NA
CDR3nt: TGCGCCAGCAGCCAAGTGGCGGGGGTCTACGAGCAGTACTTC
CDR3aa: CASSQVAGVYEQYF

j_gene: TRBJ2-2
d_gene: NA
v_gene: TRBV9
abundance: NA
CDR3nt: TGTGCCAGCAGCGTCGGATCACTACAGAACACCGGGGAGCTGTTTTTT
CDR3aa: CASSVGSLQNTGELFF

j_gene: TRBJ1-2
d_gene: NA
v_gene: TRBV5-6
abundance: NA
CDR3nt: TGTGCCAGCAGCTCCCGAGACAGGCCATACTATGGCTACACCTTC
CDR3aa: CASSSRDRPYYGYTF

j_gene: TRBJ2-1
d_gene: TRBD2
v_gene: TRBV30
abundance: NA
CDR3nt: TGTGCCTGGAATCGACTAGCGGGGGACTACAATGAGCAGTTCTTC
CDR3aa: CAWNRLAGDYNEQFF

j_gene: TRBJ1-5
d_gene: TRBD1
v_gene: TRBV7-9
abundance: NA
CDR3nt: TGTGCCAGCAGCCGCTGGGACAGGGGGGAAAGTCAGCCCCAGCATTTT
CDR3aa: CASSRWDRGESQPQHF

j_gene: TRBJ2-3
d_gene: NA
v_gene: TRBV6-4
abundance: once
CDR3nt: TGTGCCAGCAGTGACTCGCGAGTGGGGGATACGCAGTATTTT
CDR3aa: CASSDSRVGDTQYF

j_gene: TRBJ1-3
d_gene: NA
v_gene: TRBV30
abundance: NA
CDR3nt: TGTGCCTGGAGTAAGAGCTCTGGAAACACCATATATTTT
CDR3aa: CAWSKSSGNTIYF

j_gene: TRBJ2-1
d_gene: TRBD1
v_gene: TRBV9
abundance: NA
CDR3nt: TGTGCCAGCAGCGTAACCCTCCCTTCTTCTGAGTTCGACAGGGACAATGAGCAGTTCTTC
CDR3aa: CASSVTLPSSEFDRDNEQFF

j_gene: TRBJ2-7
d_gene: NA
v_gene: TRBV19
abundance: NA
CDR3nt: TGTGCCAGCAAGCAAGGACCATCCTACGAGCAGTACTTC
CDR3aa: CASKQGPSYEQYF

j_gene: TRBJ2-7
d_gene: TRBD2
v_gene: TRBV27
abundance: NA
CDR3nt: TGTGCCAGCCGACGAACCGGAACGGGACTAGCGAACTACGAGCAGTACTTC
CDR3aa: CASRRTGTGLANYEQYF

j_gene: TRBJ2-4
d_gene: TRBD1
v_gene: TRBV5-5
abundance: NA
CDR3nt: TGTGCCAGCAGCTTCTCCGGGACAGTAAACATTCAGTACTTC
CDR3aa: CASSFSGTVNIQYF

j_gene: TRBJ2-3
d_gene: NA
v_gene: TRBV11-2
abundance: NA
CDR3nt: TGTGCCAGTTCCCGACAGGGCACAGATACGCAGTATTTT
CDR3aa: CASSRQGTDTQYF

j_gene: TRBJ2-7
d_gene: TRBD1
v_gene: TRBV18
abundance: once
CDR3nt: TGTGCCAGCTCACCTGGGACAGGGGGGCCCTACGAGCAGTACTTC
CDR3aa: CASSPGTGGPYEQYF

j_gene: TRBJ2-5
d_gene: NA
v_gene: TRBV15
abundance: NA
CDR3nt: TGTGCCACCAGCAGGCTCAAAGAGACCCAGTACTTC
CDR3aa: CATSRLKETQYF

j_gene: TRBJ1-2
d_gene: NA
v_gene: TRBV19
abundance: NA
CDR3nt: TGTGCCAGTAGTCCCGACAGGAACTATGGCTACACCTTC
CDR3aa: CASSPDRNYGYTF

j_gene: TRBJ2-7
d_gene: TRBD1
v_gene: TRBV5-6
abundance: once
CDR3nt: TGTGCCAGCAGCGCCCTCGGGACAGGCTCCTACGAGCAGTACTTC
CDR3aa: CASSALGTGSYEQYF

j_gene: TRBJ2-2
d_gene: NA
v_gene: TRBV5-1
abundance: NA
CDR3nt: TGCGCCAGCAGCTTGGCAGGAGGTCCCGGGGAGCTGTTTTTT
CDR3aa: CASSLAGGPGELFF

j_gene: TRBJ1-1
d_gene: NA
v_gene: TRBV2
abundance: NA
CDR3nt: TGTGCCACCGTGGACGGTAACACTGAAGCTTTCTTT
CDR3aa: CATVDGNTEAFF

j_gene: TRBJ2-5
d_gene: TRBD2
v_gene: TRBV29-1
abundance: NA
CDR3nt: TGCACCGCCGGGAGGGAGACCCAGTACTTC
CDR3aa: CTAGRETQYF

j_gene: TRBJ2-2
d_gene: TRBD2
v_gene: TRBV5-1
abundance: NA
CDR3nt: TGCGCCAGCAGCTGGCCAGCGGGAGGGCCGGGCACCGGGGAGCTGTTTTTT
CDR3aa: CASSWPAGGPGTGELFF

j_gene: TRBJ2-5
d_gene: TRBD2
v_gene: TRBV5-1
abundance: NA
CDR3nt: TGCGCCAGCAGCTCCGGACTAGCGGATGTGGAGACCCAGTACTTC
CDR3aa: CASSSGLADVETQYF

j_gene: TRBJ2-1
d_gene: TRBD1
v_gene: TRBV6-1
abundance: NA
CDR3nt: TGTGCCAGCAGTGAACCGGGACAGGTTGTGTTCTTC
CDR3aa: CASSEPGQVVFF

j_gene: TRBJ1-4
d_gene: NA
v_gene: TRBV5-1
abundance: NA
CDR3nt: TGCGCCAGCAGCTTGTGGGGGGCGCGGACTAATGAAAAACTGTTTTTT
CDR3aa: CASSLWGARTNEKLFF

j_gene: TRBJ2-3
d_gene: NA
v_gene: TRBV18
abundance: once
CDR3nt: TGTGCCAGCTCACCAGGGCGGCTAGCGAGCACAGATACGCAGTATTTT
CDR3aa: CASSPGRLASTDTQYF

j_gene: TRBJ1-1
d_gene: NA
v_gene: TRBV29-1
abundance: once
CDR3nt: TGCAGCGTTGTTAGGGTACTCGACACTGAAGCTTTCTTT
CDR3aa: CSVVRVLDTEAFF